Listed below are T cell receptor beta chains from one sample, sequenced in a study of T-cell memory formation after mild COVID-19. Using its own MiXCR run on the 5' RACE reads, TCRdb lists one record per CDR3 protein. The table lists about 350,000 distinct CDR3 sequences, roughly an eighth of them singletons, with about 20% in the top ten. The sample comprised PBMCs or a T cell subset sorted from them (not recorded which). The receptors were sampled from a man between 18 and 35 years old who had mild COVID-19 (a few samples of this study predate the infection). Cell type and time point are not known. The CDR3 runs from the conserved cysteine through the conserved F or W. The D gene is left open where the match is weak. Size is omitted from some rows. Given values are once, few, many or a class for expanded clones.

abundance: -; d_gene: -; v_gene: TRBV7-2; len: 15; j_gene: TRBJ1-2; CDR3aa: CASSPRTGADYGYTF; CDR3nt: TGTGCCAGCAGCCCACGGACGGGGGCCGACTATGGCTACACCTTC
abundance: many; d_gene: -; v_gene: TRBV7-9; len: 12; j_gene: TRBJ2-1; CDR3aa: CASSFSGSEQFF; CDR3nt: TGTGCCAGCAGCTTCAGTGGCAGTGAGCAGTTCTTC
abundance: -; d_gene: -; v_gene: TRBV6-5; len: 15; j_gene: TRBJ1-2; CDR3aa: CASSYSARLNYGYTF; CDR3nt: TGTGCCAGCAGTTACTCGGCCCGCCTTAACTATGGCTACACCTTC
abundance: -; d_gene: -; v_gene: TRBV10-3; len: 12; j_gene: TRBJ2-3; CDR3aa: CAISEFEGTQYF; CDR3nt: TGTGCCATCAGTGAGTTCGAGGGTACGCAGTATTTT
abundance: many; d_gene: -; v_gene: TRBV23-1; len: 16; j_gene: TRBJ2-1; CDR3aa: CASSARQDASYNEQFF; CDR3nt: TGCGCCAGCAGTGCCCGACAAGATGCCTCCTACAATGAGCAGTTCTTC
abundance: -; d_gene: -; v_gene: TRBV7-2; len: 14; j_gene: TRBJ2-3; CDR3aa: CASSFRGIADTQYF; CDR3nt: TGTGCCAGCAGCTTCCGGGGGATCGCAGATACGCAGTATTTT
abundance: few; d_gene: -; v_gene: TRBV15; len: 14; j_gene: TRBJ2-2; CDR3aa: CATSRDPASGELFF; CDR3nt: TGTGCCACCAGCAGAGATCCGGCTTCCGGGGAGCTGTTTTTT
abundance: -; d_gene: -; v_gene: TRBV6-2/TRBV6-3; len: 14; j_gene: TRBJ1-2; CDR3aa: CASSKDRRSYGYTF; CDR3nt: TGTGCCAGCAGTAAAGACAGGCGTTCCTATGGCTACACCTTC
abundance: -; d_gene: -; v_gene: TRBV5-1; len: 19; j_gene: TRBJ1-6; CDR3aa: CASSLRARTRQPSRSPLHF; CDR3nt: TGCGCCAGCAGCTTGCGGGCCCGCACCCGACAACCCTCTCGATCACCCCTCCACTTT
abundance: many; d_gene: TRBD1; v_gene: TRBV11-3; len: 14; j_gene: TRBJ2-7; CDR3aa: CASSLGQGLGEQYF; CDR3nt: TGTGCCAGCAGCTTAGGACAGGGGTTGGGCGAGCAGTACTTC
abundance: -; d_gene: TRBD2; v_gene: TRBV4-2; len: 17; j_gene: TRBJ2-1; CDR3aa: CASSQVRGLAGGGEQFF; CDR3nt: TGTGCCAGCAGCCAAGTTCGCGGACTAGCGGGGGGTGGTGAGCAGTTCTTC
abundance: -; d_gene: TRBD2; v_gene: TRBV6-4; len: 16; j_gene: TRBJ2-3; CDR3aa: CAISERAGGPTDTQSF; CDR3nt: TGTGCCATCAGTGAAAGAGCGGGGGGCCCCACAGATACGCAGTCTTTT
abundance: -; d_gene: -; v_gene: TRBV7-2; len: 12; j_gene: TRBJ2-7; CDR3aa: CASSLFAYEQYF; CDR3nt: TGTGCCAGCAGCTTATTCGCCTACGAGCAGTACTTC
abundance: -; d_gene: -; v_gene: TRBV9; len: 14; j_gene: TRBJ1-2; CDR3aa: CASSSDPSMGGYTF; CDR3nt: TGTGCCAGCAGCTCGGACCCCTCAATGGGGGGCTACACCTTC
abundance: -; d_gene: TRBD2; v_gene: TRBV7-9; len: 16; j_gene: TRBJ2-7; CDR3aa: CASSPRGDGRSYEQYF; CDR3nt: TGTGCCAGCAGCCCCCGGGGGGACGGGAGGTCCTACGAGCAGTACTTC
abundance: -; d_gene: -; v_gene: TRBV7-9; len: 13; j_gene: TRBJ2-2; CDR3aa: CASSLLAAGELFF; CDR3nt: TGTGCCAGCAGCTTACTGGCGGCCGGGGAGCTGTTTTTT
abundance: -; d_gene: TRBD2; v_gene: TRBV7-9; len: 16; j_gene: TRBJ2-7; CDR3aa: CASSSLTSGGTYEQYF; CDR3nt: TGTGCCAGCAGCTCCCTGACTAGCGGGGGAACCTACGAGCAGTACTTC
abundance: -; d_gene: -; v_gene: TRBV7-9; len: 15; j_gene: TRBJ1-6; CDR3aa: CASSLGGTNNSPLHF; CDR3nt: TGTGCCAGCAGCTTAGGGGGCACCAATAATTCACCCCTCCACTTT
abundance: -; d_gene: -; v_gene: TRBV6-2/TRBV6-3; len: 15; j_gene: TRBJ2-3; CDR3aa: CASKRRASGTDTQYF; CDR3nt: TGTGCCAGCAAAAGGAGGGCTAGCGGCACAGATACGCAGTATTTT
abundance: -; d_gene: TRBD1; v_gene: TRBV5-1; len: 14; j_gene: TRBJ1-4; CDR3aa: CASSTRGPNEKLFF; CDR3nt: TGCGCCAGCAGCACCAGGGGGCCTAATGAAAAACTGTTTTTT
abundance: -; d_gene: -; v_gene: TRBV18; len: 17; j_gene: TRBJ2-7; CDR3aa: CASSPARLLGAIYEQYF; CDR3nt: TGTGCCAGCTCACCAGCCAGGCTACTAGGGGCTATCTACGAGCAGTACTTC
abundance: -; d_gene: -; v_gene: TRBV4-1; len: 14; j_gene: TRBJ1-1; CDR3aa: CASSLQITNTEAFF; CDR3nt: TGCGCCAGCAGCCTTCAGATAACGAACACTGAAGCTTTCTTT
abundance: few; d_gene: -; v_gene: TRBV7-9; len: 12; j_gene: TRBJ2-7; CDR3aa: CASSPSQYEQYF; CDR3nt: TGTGCCAGCAGCCCCAGTCAGTACGAGCAGTACTTC